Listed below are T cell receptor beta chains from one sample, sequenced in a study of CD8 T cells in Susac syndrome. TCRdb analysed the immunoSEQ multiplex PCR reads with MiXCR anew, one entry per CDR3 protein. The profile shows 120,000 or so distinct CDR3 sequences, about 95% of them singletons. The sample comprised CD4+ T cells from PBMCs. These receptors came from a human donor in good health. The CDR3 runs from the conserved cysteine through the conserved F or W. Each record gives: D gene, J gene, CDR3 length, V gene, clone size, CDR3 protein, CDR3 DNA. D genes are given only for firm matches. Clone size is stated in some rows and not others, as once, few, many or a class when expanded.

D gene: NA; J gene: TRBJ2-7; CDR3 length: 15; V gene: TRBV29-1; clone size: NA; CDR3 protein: CSVVIGRSSAYEQYF; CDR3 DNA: TGCAGCGTTGTAATCGGACGGAGCTCAGCCTACGAGCAGTACTTC
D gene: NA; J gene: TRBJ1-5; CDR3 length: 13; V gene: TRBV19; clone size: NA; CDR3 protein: CASSIAGNQPQHF; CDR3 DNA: TGTGCCAGTAGTATCGCAGGCAATCAGCCCCAGCATTTT
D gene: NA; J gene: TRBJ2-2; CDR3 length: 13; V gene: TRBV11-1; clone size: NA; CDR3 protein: CASSFGFTGELFF; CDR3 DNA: TGTGCCAGCAGCTTTGGATTCACCGGGGAGCTGTTTTTT
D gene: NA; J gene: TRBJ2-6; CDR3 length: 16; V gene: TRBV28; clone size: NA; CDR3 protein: CASSPWGSSGANVLTF; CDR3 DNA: TGTGCCAGCAGTCCATGGGGGAGCTCTGGGGCCAACGTCCTGACTTTC
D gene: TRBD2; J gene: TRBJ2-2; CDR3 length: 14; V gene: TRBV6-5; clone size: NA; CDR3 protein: CATQLAGNTGELFF; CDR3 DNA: TGTGCCACCCAACTAGCGGGGAACACCGGGGAGCTGTTTTTT
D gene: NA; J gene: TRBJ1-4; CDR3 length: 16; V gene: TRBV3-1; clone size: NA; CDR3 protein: CASSLGPTATNEKLFF; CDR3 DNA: TGTGCCAGCAGCCTCGGACCCACTGCAACTAATGAAAAACTGTTTTTT
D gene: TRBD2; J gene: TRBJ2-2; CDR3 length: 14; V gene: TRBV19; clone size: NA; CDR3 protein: CASKPGGGTGELFF; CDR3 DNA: TGTGCCAGTAAACCGGGAGGAGGTACCGGGGAGCTGTTTTTT
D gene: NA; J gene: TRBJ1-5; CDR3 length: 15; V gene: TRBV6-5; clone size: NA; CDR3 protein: CASRPRPAGNQPQHF; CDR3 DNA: TGTGCCAGCAGACCCCGGCCAGCCGGAAATCAGCCCCAGCATTTT
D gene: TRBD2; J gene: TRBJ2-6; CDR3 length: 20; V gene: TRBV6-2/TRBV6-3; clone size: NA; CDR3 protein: CASSYSSRALAGSGANVLTF; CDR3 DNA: TGTGCCAGCAGTTACTCGAGTAGGGCACTAGCGGGTTCTGGGGCCAACGTCCTGACTTTC
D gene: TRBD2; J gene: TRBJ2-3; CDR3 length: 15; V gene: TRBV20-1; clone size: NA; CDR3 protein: CSAAYLAGGGDTQYF; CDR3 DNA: TGCAGTGCTGCCTACCTAGCGGGAGGAGGCGATACGCAGTATTTT
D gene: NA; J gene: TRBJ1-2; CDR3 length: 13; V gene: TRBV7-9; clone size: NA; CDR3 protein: CASSFQQGYGYTF; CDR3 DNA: TGTGCCAGCAGCTTTCAACAGGGCTATGGCTACACCTTC
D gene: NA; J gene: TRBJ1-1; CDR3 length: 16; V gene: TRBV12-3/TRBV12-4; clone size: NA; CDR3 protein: CASSFGGGGRGTEAFF; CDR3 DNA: TGTGCCAGCAGTTTTGGCGGGGGGGGGCGCGGCACTGAAGCTTTCTTT
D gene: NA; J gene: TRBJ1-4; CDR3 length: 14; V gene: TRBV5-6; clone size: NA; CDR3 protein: CASSLGATNEKLFF; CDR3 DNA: TGTGCCAGCAGCTTGGGAGCAACTAATGAAAAACTGTTTTTT
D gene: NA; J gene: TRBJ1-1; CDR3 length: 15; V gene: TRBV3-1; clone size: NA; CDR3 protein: CASSQEGLRGTEAFF; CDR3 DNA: TGTGCCAGCAGCCAAGAGGGCTTAAGGGGCACTGAAGCTTTCTTT
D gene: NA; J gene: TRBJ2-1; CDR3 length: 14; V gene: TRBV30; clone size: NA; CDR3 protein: CAWSRRGLTGEQFF; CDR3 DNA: TGTGCCTGGAGCCGACGGGGGCTTACGGGAGAGCAGTTCTTC
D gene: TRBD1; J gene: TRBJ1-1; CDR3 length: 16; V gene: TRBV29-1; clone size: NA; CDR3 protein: CSVPLTTGTANTEAFF; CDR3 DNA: TGCAGCGTTCCGCTAACTACAGGGACAGCCAACACTGAAGCTTTCTTT
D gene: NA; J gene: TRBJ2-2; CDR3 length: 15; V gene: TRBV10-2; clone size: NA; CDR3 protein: CASSGGRGGTGELFF; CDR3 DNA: TGCGCCAGCAGTGGGGGGCGCGGCGGCACCGGGGAGCTGTTTTTT
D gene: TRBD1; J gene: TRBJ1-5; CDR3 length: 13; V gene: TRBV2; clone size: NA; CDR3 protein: CASSAGQDQPQHF; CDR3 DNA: TGTGCCAGCAGCGCGGGACAGGATCAGCCCCAGCATTTT
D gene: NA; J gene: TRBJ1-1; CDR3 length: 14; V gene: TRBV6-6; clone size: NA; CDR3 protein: CASTYRGRVTEAFF; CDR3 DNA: TGTGCCAGCACCTACCGGGGCAGGGTCACTGAAGCTTTCTTT
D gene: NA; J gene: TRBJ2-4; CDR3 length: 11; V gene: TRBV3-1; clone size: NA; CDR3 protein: CASRLLDIQYF; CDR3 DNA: TGTGCCAGCAGATTACTGGACATTCAGTACTTC
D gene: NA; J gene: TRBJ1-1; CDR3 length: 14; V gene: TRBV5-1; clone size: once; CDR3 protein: CASSLDSQRTEAFF; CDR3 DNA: TGCGCCAGCAGCTTGGACTCCCAGAGGACTGAAGCTTTCTTT
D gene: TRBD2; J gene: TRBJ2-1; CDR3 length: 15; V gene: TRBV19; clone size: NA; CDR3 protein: CASSIDSTSGAREFF; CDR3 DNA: TGTGCCAGTAGTATAGATTCCACTAGCGGAGCCCGGGAGTTCTTC
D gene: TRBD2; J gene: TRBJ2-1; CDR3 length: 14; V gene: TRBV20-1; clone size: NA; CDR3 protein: CSARVTSGRNEQFF; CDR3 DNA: TGCAGTGCTAGAGTGACTAGCGGTCGCAATGAGCAGTTCTTC
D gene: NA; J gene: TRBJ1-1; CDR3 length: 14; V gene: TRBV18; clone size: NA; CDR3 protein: CASSLQSLNTEAFF; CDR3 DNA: TGTGCCAGCTCCCTACAGTCCCTGAACACTGAAGCTTTCTTT
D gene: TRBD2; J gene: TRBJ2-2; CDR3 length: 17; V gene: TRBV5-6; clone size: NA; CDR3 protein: CASSPSGGSVNTGELFF; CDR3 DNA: TGTGCCAGCAGCCCCTCCGGCGGGAGTGTAAACACCGGGGAGCTGTTTTTT
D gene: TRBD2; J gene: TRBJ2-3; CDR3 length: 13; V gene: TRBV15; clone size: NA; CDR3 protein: CATSGGAPDTQYF; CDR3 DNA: TGTGCCACCTCGGGAGGGGCCCCAGATACGCAGTATTTT
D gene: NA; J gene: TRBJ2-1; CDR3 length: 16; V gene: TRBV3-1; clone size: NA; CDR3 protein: CASSQDLGAPTHEQFF; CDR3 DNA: TGTGCCAGCAGCCAAGATCTCGGAGCCCCGACCCATGAGCAGTTCTTC
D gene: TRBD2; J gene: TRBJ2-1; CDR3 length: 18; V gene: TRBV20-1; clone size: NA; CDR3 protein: CSAPPGLAGGRGRDEQFF; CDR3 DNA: TGCAGTGCCCCTCCCGGACTAGCGGGAGGTAGAGGTCGCGATGAGCAGTTCTTC
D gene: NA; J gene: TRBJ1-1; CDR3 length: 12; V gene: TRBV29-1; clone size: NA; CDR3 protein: CSVALGHTEAFF; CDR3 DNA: TGCAGCGTTGCTTTGGGACACACTGAAGCTTTCTTT
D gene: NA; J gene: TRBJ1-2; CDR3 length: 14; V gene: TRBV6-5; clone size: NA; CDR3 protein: CASSSREGPYGYTF; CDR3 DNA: TGTGCCAGCAGTTCCCGAGAGGGACCCTATGGCTACACCTTC
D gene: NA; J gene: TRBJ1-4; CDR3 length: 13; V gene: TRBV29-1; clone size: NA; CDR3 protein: CSVELGVGEKLFF; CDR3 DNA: TGCAGCGTTGAATTGGGGGTCGGGGAAAAACTGTTTTTT
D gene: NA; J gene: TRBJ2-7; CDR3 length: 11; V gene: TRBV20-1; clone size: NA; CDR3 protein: CSAPIAFEQYF; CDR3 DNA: TGCAGTGCCCCTATAGCGTTTGAGCAGTACTTC